This TCR beta chain was sequenced in a study of blood T cells in healthy people across ages. Across the study: Template switching picked up about one barcoded beta molecule for each two T cells.

This clonotype was found a few times. What it binds is unknown. Findings and caveats of the study: The authors considered diversity estimates from one million T cells to be underestimates.

Donors gave ten milliliters of peripheral blood apiece. Primed by a sample-barcoded 5' primer and a J-beta primer mix, a second PCR proceeded for 7 to 11 cycles. A template-switch adaptor with 12 random nucleotides tagged each cDNA molecule. TCRdb itself ran the 5' RACE reads through MiXCR, one entry per CDR3 protein. The sample includes hundreds of thousands of distinct CDR3 sequences, 20% to 25% of them seen just once. Source material: blood. This TCR derives from a man in his sixties or seventies in good health.

The CDR3 spells CASSGARLGDNEQFF. CDR3 sequence (DNA): TGTGCCAGCAGTGGAGCGAGACTAGGGGACAATGAGCAGTTCTTC. The V call is TRBV2, the J call TRBJ2-1, with D possibly matching TRBD2 (6 bases). V lost 4 bases to trimming and J lost 5 bases, with 15 bases between them. Germline values: CDR1 SNHLY, CDR2 FYNNEI. The CDR3 length is 15 residues.